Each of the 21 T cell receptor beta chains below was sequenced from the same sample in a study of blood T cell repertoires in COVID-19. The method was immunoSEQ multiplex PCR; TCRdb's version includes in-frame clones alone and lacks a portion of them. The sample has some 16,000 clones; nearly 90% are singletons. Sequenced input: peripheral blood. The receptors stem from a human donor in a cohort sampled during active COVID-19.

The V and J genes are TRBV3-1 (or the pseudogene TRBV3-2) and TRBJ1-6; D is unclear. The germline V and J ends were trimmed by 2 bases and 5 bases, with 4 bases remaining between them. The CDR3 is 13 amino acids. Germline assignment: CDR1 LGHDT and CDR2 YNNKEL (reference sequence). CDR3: CASSQQDNSPLHF. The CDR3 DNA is TGTGCCAGCAGCCAACAGGATAATTCACCCCTCCACTTT.

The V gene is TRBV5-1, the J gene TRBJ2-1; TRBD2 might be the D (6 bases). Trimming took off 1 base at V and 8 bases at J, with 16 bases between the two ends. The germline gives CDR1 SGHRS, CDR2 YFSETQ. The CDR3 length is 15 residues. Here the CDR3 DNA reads TGCGCCAGCAGCTTGATGGACGGGAGAAGCCATGAGCAGTTCTTC. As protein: CASSLMDGRSHEQFF.

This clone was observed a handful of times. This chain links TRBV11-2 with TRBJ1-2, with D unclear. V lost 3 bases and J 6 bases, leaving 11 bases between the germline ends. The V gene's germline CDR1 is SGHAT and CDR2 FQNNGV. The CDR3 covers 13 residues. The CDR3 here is CASSLGFGDGYTF. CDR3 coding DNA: TGTGCCAGCAGCTTGGGCTTCGGGGATGGCTACACCTTC.

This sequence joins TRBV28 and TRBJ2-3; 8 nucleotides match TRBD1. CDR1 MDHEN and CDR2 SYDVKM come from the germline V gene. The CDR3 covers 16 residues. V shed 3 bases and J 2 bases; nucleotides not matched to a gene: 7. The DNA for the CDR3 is TGTGCCAGCAGTTTTCGGGCAGGGGGCCTCACAGATACGCAGTATTTT. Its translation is CASSFRAGGLTDTQYF.

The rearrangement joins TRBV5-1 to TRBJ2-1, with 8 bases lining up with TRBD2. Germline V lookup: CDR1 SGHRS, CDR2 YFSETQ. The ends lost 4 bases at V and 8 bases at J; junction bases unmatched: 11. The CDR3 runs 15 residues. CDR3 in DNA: TGCGCCAGCAGCACCCGAGGCGGGAGGTGGGATGAGCAGTTCTTC. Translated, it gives CASSTRGGRWDEQFF. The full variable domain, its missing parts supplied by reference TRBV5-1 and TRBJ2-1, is KAGVTQTPRYLIKTRGQQVTLSCSPISGHRSVSWYQQTPGQGLQFLFEYFSETQRNKGNFPGRFSGRQFSNSRSEMNVSTLELGDSALYLCASSTRGGRWDEQFFGPGTRLTVL.

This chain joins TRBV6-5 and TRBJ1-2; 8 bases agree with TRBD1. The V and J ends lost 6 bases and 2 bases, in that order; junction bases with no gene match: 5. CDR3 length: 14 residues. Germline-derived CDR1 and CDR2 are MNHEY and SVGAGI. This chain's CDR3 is CASRPGQGNYGYTF. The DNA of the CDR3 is TGTGCCAGCAGGCCCGGACAGGGCAACTATGGCTACACCTTC.

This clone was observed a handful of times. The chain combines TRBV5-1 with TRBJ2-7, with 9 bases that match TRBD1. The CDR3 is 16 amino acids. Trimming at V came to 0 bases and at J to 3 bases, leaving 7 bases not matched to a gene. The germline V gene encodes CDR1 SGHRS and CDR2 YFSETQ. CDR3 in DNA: TGCGCCAGCAGCTTGGTTACGGGACAGGGAATCTACGAGCAGTACTTC. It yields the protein CASSLVTGQGIYEQYF.

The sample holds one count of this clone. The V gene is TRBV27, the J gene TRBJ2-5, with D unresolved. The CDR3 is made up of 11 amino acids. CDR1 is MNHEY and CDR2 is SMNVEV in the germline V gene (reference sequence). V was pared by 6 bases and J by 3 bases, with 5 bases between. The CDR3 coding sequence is TGTGCCAGCAGGAGAGAAGAGACCCAGTACTTC. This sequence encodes CASRREETQYF.

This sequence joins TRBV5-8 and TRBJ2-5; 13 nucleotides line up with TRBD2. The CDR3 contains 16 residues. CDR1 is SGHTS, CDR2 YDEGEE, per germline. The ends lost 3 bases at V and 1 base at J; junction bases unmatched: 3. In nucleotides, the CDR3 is TGTGCCAGCAGCTCGGGACTAGCGGGGACCCAAGAGACCCAGTACTTC. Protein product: CASSSGLAGTQETQYF.

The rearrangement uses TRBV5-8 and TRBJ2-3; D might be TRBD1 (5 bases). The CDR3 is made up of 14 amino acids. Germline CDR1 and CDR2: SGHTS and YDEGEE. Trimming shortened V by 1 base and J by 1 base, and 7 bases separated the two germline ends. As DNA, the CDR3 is TGTGCCAGCAGCTTGTTCAGGGGCACAGATACGCAGTATTTT. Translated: CASSLFRGTDTQYF.

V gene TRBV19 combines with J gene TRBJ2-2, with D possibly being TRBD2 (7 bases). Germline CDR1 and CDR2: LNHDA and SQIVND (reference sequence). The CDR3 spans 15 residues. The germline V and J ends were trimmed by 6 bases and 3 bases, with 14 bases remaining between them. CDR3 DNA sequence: TGTGCCAGTAGGGCGAGGGGGGGTGACACCGGGGAGCTGTTTTTT. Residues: CASRARGGDTGELFF.

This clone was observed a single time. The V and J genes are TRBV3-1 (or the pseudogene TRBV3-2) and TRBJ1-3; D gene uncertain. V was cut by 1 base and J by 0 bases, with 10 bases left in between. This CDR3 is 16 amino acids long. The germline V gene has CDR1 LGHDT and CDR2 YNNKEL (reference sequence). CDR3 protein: CASSQALRVSGNTIYF. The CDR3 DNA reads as TGTGCCAGCAGCCAAGCACTCCGGGTCTCTGGAAACACCATATATTTT.

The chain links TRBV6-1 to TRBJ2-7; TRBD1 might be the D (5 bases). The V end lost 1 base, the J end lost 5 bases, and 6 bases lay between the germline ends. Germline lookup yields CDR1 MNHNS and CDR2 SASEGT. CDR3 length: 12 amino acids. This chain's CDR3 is CASSEGQNEQYF. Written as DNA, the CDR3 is TGTGCCAGCAGTGAAGGACAGAACGAGCAGTACTTC.

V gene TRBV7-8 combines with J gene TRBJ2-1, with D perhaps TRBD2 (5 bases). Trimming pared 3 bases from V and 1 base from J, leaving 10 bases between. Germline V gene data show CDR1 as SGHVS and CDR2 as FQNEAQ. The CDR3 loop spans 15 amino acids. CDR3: CASSFITSSYNEQFF. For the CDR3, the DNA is TGTGCCAGCAGCTTTATAACTAGTTCCTACAATGAGCAGTTCTTC.

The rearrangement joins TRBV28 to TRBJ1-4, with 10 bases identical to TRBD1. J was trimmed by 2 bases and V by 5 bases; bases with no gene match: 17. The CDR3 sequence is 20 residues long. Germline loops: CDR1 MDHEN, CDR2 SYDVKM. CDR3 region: CASSTVLGTGEISTNEKLFF. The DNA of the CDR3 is TGTGCCAGCAGTACGGTCCTTGGGACAGGGGAAATTTCGACTAATGAAAAACTGTTTTTT.

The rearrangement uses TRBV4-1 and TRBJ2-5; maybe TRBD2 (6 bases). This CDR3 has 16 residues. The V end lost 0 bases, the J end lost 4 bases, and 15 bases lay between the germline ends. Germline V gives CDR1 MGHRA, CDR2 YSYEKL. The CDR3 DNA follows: TGCGCCAGCAGCCAAGAGGGACTCGAAGAAGTAGAGACCCAGTACTTC. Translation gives CASSQEGLEEVETQYF.

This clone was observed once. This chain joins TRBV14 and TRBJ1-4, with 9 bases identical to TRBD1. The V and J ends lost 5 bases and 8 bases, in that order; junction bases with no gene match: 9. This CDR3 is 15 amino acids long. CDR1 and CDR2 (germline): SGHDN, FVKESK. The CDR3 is CASSMTGTGREKLFF. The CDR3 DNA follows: TGTGCCAGCAGCATGACCGGGACAGGGAGGGAAAAACTGTTTTTT.

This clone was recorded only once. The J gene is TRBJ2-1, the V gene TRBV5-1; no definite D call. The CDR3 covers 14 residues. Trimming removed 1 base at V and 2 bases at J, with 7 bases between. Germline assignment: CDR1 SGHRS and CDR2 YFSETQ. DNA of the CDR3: TGCGCCAGCAGCTTGAATCTAGCCTACAATGAGCAGTTCTTC. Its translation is CASSLNLAYNEQFF.

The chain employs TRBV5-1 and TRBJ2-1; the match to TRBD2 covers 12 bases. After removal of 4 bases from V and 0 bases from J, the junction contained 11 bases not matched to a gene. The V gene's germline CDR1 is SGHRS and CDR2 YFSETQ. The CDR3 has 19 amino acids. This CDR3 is CASSPGLAGTVGSYNEQFF. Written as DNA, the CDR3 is TGCGCCAGCAGCCCCGGACTAGCGGGGACCGTTGGCTCCTACAATGAGCAGTTCTTC. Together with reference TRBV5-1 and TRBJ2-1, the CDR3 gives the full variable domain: KAGVTQTPRYLIKTRGQQVTLSCSPISGHRSVSWYQQTPGQGLQFLFEYFSETQRNKGNFPGRFSGRQFSNSRSEMNVSTLELGDSALYLCASSPGLAGTVGSYNEQFFGPGTRLTVL.

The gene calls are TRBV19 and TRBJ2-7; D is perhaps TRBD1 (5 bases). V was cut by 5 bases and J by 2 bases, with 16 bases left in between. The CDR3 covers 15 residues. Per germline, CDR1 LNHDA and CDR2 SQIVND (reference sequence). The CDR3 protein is CASSLGLGATYEQYF. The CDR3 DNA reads TGTGCCAGTAGTCTCGGGTTAGGGGCCACCTACGAGCAGTACTTC. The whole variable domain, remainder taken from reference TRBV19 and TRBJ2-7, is DGGITQSPKYLFRKEGQNVTLSCEQNLNHDAMYWYRQDPGQGLRLIYYSQIVNDFQKGDIAEGYSVSREKKESFPLTVTSAQKNPTAFYLCASSLGLGATYEQYFGPGTRLTVT.

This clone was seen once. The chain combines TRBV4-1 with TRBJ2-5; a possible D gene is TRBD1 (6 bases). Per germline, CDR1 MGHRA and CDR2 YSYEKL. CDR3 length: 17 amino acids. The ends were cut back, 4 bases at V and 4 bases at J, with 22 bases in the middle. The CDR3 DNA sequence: TGCGCCAGCAGCCCTTTAGCCCAGGGGATAGGGGGAGAGACCCAGTACTTC. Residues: CASSPLAQGIGGETQYF.